This T cell receptor beta chain was identified in a study of blood T cell repertoires in COVID-19. Sequenced by immunoSEQ multiplex PCR; TCRdb stores in-frame clones only, minus some. The sample has roughly 230,000 clones; nearly 90% are singletons. In Seattle, patients joined the study during active infection and were tracked longitudinally. The CDR3 length is 15 residues. J lost 5 bases, V lost 7 bases, and 10 bases had no gene match. Germline V gene data show CDR1 as SGHVS and CDR2 as FNYEAQ. This receptor was identified in a woman aged 55-69 years with COVID-19, enrolled during active disease. The chain links TRBV7-6 to TRBJ2-1; 8 bases match TRBD2. The sample taken for sequencing was peripheral blood. CDR3 in DNA: TGTGCCAGCATCCTCGACCCGGGGGGGCACAATGAGCAGTTCTTC. Amino acids: CASILDPGGHNEQFF.